One sample yielded the 18 T cell receptor beta chains listed below, sequenced in a study of T cell responses to AZD1222 COVID-19 vaccine. Libraries were prepared by immunoSEQ multiplex PCR; TCRdb keeps only in-frame clonotypes and omits some of them. The data show around 180,000 clones, 80% to 90% seen once. Here the sequenced sample was peripheral blood, taken on day 0 of AZD1222 vaccination. The receptors were sampled from an adult in good health.

V gene TRBV9 combines with J gene TRBJ2-5; D gene ambiguous. There are 16 residues in the CDR3. Germline CDR1 reads SGDLS; CDR2 reads YYNGEE. Between the trimmed V and J ends, which lost 0 bases and 3 bases, there was a span of 15 bases. The CDR3 is CASSVGAGAGEETQYF. CDR3 in DNA: TGTGCCAGCAGCGTAGGGGCAGGTGCTGGTGAAGAGACCCAGTACTTC.

V and J are TRBV30 and TRBJ2-5; D unclear. Germline-derived CDR1 and CDR2 are GTSNPN and SVGIG (reference sequence). Trimming shortened V by 2 bases and J by 2 bases, and 6 bases separated the two germline ends. The CDR3 runs to 12 residues. Here the CDR3 reads CAWSQQQETQYF. In DNA, the CDR3 is TGTGCCTGGAGTCAACAGCAAGAGACCCAGTACTTC.

J is TRBJ1-2 and V is TRBV6-4; 7 bases align to TRBD1. The length of the CDR3 is 13 residues. V lost 5 bases and J lost 7; bases outside the gene matches: 7. Germline assignment: CDR1 MRHNA and CDR2 SNTAGT. CDR3 amino acids: CASSKGASTGYTF. The CDR3 DNA follows: TGTGCCAGCAGTAAGGGGGCCTCCACTGGCTACACCTTC.

The V and J genes are TRBV7-8 and TRBJ1-1; 7 positions agree with TRBD1. This CDR3 comprises 13 residues. Germline CDR1 and CDR2: SGHVS and FQNEAQ. With 7 bases clipped from V and 10 bases from J, the junction kept 12 bases outside the gene matches. The CDR3 nucleotides read TGTGCCAGCAACTTCCAAGGGGGCAACATAGCTTTCTTT. Its translation is CASNFQGGNIAFF. Together with reference TRBV7-8 and TRBJ1-1, the CDR3 gives the full variable domain: GAGVSQSPRYKVAKRGQDVALRCDPISGHVSLFWYQQALGQGPEFLTYFQNEAQLDKSGLPSDRFFAERPEGSVSTLKIQRTQQEDSAVYLCASNFQGGNIAFFGQGTRLTVV.

The rearrangement joins TRBV18 to TRBJ2-3, with 14 bases lining up with TRBD2. The V and J ends lost 4 bases and 3 bases, in that order; junction bases with no gene match: 9. The CDR3 spans 18 residues. Germline lookup yields CDR1 KGHSH and CDR2 LQKENI. This CDR3 is CASSLGLAGVSGTDTQYF. CDR3 DNA: TGTGCCAGCTCACTGGGACTAGCGGGAGTTTCAGGTACAGATACGCAGTATTTT.

With regard to this clone: Other DNA sequences from this sample encode an identical CDR3 as well. J is TRBJ1-4 and V is TRBV5-1; 8 bases are a match to TRBD1. The trim removed 4 bases at V and 4 bases at J, leaving 6 bases unmatched. CDR3 size: 15 residues. The germline CDR1 and CDR2 sequences are SGHRS and YFSETQ. CDR3 sequence reads: CASSPGTGRNEKLFF. The CDR3 DNA is TGCGCCAGCAGCCCGGGGACAGGACGTAATGAAAAACTGTTTTTT. The variable domain in full, with the rest retrieved from reference TRBV5-1 and TRBJ1-4, is KAGVTQTPRYLIKTRGQQVTLSCSPISGHRSVSWYQQTPGQGLQFLFEYFSETQRNKGNFPGRFSGRQFSNSRSEMNVSTLELGDSALYLCASSPGTGRNEKLFFGSGTQLSVL.

The chain combines TRBV9 with TRBJ2-1; unclear D gene. Germline lookup yields CDR1 SGDLS and CDR2 YYNGEE. The CDR3 has 14 amino acids. The V gene lost 0 bases and the J gene lost 6 bases, with 10 bases spanning the gap. CDR3 region: CASSVDPQLNEQFF. In nucleotides, the CDR3 is TGTGCCAGCAGCGTAGATCCTCAGCTCAATGAGCAGTTCTTC.

The chain carries TRBV7-8 and TRBJ2-3, with TRBD2 matching over 7 bases. This CDR3 is 16 amino acids long. The V and J ends lost 0 bases and 2 bases, in that order; junction bases with no gene match: 5. Germline V gives CDR1 SGHVS, CDR2 FQNEAQ. DNA of the CDR3: TGTGCCAGCAGCTTAGCGGGCGGGGGACCCACAGATACGCAGTATTTT. This encodes CASSLAGGGPTDTQYF.

J is TRBJ2-7 and V is TRBV5-1; D could derive from TRBD1 or TRBD2 (5 bases each). V lost 3 bases and J 1 base, leaving 29 bases between the germline ends. Germline V gene sequence: CDR1 SGHRS, CDR2 YFSETQ. This CDR3 spans 20 amino acids. The CDR3 coding sequence is TGCGCCAGCAGCTCGGGAACTTTAGGGACCGCTAATAAAGGGTCCTACGAGCAGTACTTC. Its translation is CASSSGTLGTANKGSYEQYF. The complete variable domain, with remaining parts taken from reference TRBV5-1 and TRBJ2-7, reads KAGVTQTPRYLIKTRGQQVTLSCSPISGHRSVSWYQQTPGQGLQFLFEYFSETQRNKGNFPGRFSGRQFSNSRSEMNVSTLELGDSALYLCASSSGTLGTANKGSYEQYFGPGTRLTVT.

The V and J genes are TRBV15 and TRBJ1-5; D is unresolved. The V and J ends lost 1 base and 0 bases respectively, with 4 bases between them. Germline lookup yields CDR1 LNHNV and CDR2 YYDKDF (reference sequence). There are 14 residues in the CDR3. As DNA, the CDR3 is TGTGCCACCAGCAGAGCATATAGCAATCAGCCCCAGCATTTT. This encodes CATSRAYSNQPQHF.

The rearrangement uses TRBV9 and TRBJ1-1; a weak D match, TRBD1 (6 bases). The CDR3 runs to 15 residues. V was cut by 4 bases and J by 4 bases, with 17 bases left in between. Germline V gene data show CDR1 as SGDLS and CDR2 as YYNGEE. The CDR3 DNA sequence: TGTGCCAGCAGCTCCGTTAGAGGGGGGGGCACTGAAGCTTTCTTT. Residues: CASSSVRGGGTEAFF.

The chain has TRBV10-3 and TRBJ2-3; D is ambiguous. This CDR3 has 15 amino acids. Germline V gives CDR1 ENHRY, CDR2 SYGVKD. The V and J ends lost 7 bases and 2 bases respectively, with 16 bases between them. The CDR3 loop reads CAIKATDPYTDTQYF. The CDR3 nucleotides read TGTGCCATCAAGGCCACGGACCCCTACACAGATACGCAGTATTTT.

The CDR3 DNA sequence: TGCAGCGTTGAAGATCCGACAGGGGTTCAGCCCCAGCATTTT. It codes for CSVEDPTGVQPQHF. The chain has TRBV29-1 and TRBJ1-5; 8 nucleotides match TRBD1. V dropped 0 bases and J dropped 6; count of bases not matched to a gene: 4. In germline, CDR1 is SQVTM, CDR2 ANQGSEA. This CDR3 spans 14 amino acids.

The V and J genes are TRBV11-2 and TRBJ1-6; possibly TRBD1 for D (5 bases). Deletions cut 5 bases from V and 4 bases from J, with 12 bases between. Per the germline V gene, CDR1 is SGHAT and CDR2 is FQNNGV. The CDR3 contains 15 residues. The CDR3 DNA sequence: TGTGCCAGCAGCCAGCAGGGAGGGTATAATTCACCCCTCCACTTT. Protein sequence: CASSQQGGYNSPLHF. Using reference TRBV11-2 and TRBJ1-6 for the parts outside the CDR3, the full variable domain is EAGVAQSPRYKIIEKRQSVAFWCNPISGHATLYWYQQILGQGPKLLIQFQNNGVVDDSQLPKDRFSAERLKGVDSTLKIQPAKLEDSAVYLCASSQQGGYNSPLHFGNGTRLTVT.

The V call is TRBV7-9, the J call TRBJ2-1; no definite D call. The ends were cut back, 5 bases at V and 8 bases at J, with 22 bases in the middle. Germline lookup yields CDR1 SEHNR and CDR2 FQNEAQ (reference sequence). The CDR3 covers 16 residues. The DNA for the CDR3 is TGTGCCAGCAGCCCTCCCGACCCCCCCCCTCGACATGAGCAGTTCTTC. This gives the protein CASSPPDPPPRHEQFF.

The chain carries TRBV5-1 and TRBJ1-1; TRBD1 aligns across 7 bases. The CDR3 sequence is 15 residues long. The germline CDR1 and CDR2 sequences are SGHRS and YFSETQ. Trimming removed 4 bases from V and 1 base from J; junction bases left unmatched: 7. The CDR3 coding sequence is TGCGCCAGCAGCCCGGAGGGACAGCGGAACACTGAAGCTTTCTTT. Translation: CASSPEGQRNTEAFF.

This clone was recorded only once. The chain is built from TRBV5-1 and TRBJ2-2; 12 bases fit TRBD2. CDR1 is SGHRS, CDR2 YFSETQ, per germline. J was trimmed by 5 bases and V by 4 bases; bases with no gene match: 12. This CDR3 region has 18 residues. The CDR3 loop reads CASSIGTSGRSRTGELFF. CDR3 sequence (DNA): TGCGCCAGCAGCATCGGGACTAGCGGGCGGAGCCGGACCGGGGAGCTGTTTTTT. The whole variable domain, filled in from reference TRBV5-1 and TRBJ2-2, reads KAGVTQTPRYLIKTRGQQVTLSCSPISGHRSVSWYQQTPGQGLQFLFEYFSETQRNKGNFPGRFSGRQFSNSRSEMNVSTLELGDSALYLCASSIGTSGRSRTGELFFGEGSRLTVL.

The V and J genes are TRBV30 and TRBJ2-7; a weak D match, TRBD2 (5 bases). CDR3 length equals 11 residues. Germline values: CDR1 GTSNPN, CDR2 SVGIG (reference sequence). V was cut by 0 bases and J by 12 bases, with 12 bases left in between. CDR3: CAWSVDREWYF. The CDR3, as DNA: TGTGCCTGGAGTGTGGATCGGGAATGGTACTTC.